Shown below are 13 T cell receptor beta chains from a single sample sequenced in a study of a mutant IDH1 vaccine in newly diagnosed glioma. Antigen specificity for these receptors is unknown. Time point meaning: week 47, end of study. Each dose delivered 300 ug of mutant IDH1 20-mer peptide subcutaneously with imiquimod. Some clones are missing from TCRdb's copy, which holds only in-frame ones; the method was immunoSEQ multiplex PCR. The data contain about 94,000 clones, just under 90% of them seen just once; the ten biggest clones take up around 0.77%. The sample was PBMCs, taken from a glioma patient whose treatment included an IDH1 peptide vaccine. The receptors come from a woman aged 45-60 years with glioma.

The chain combines TRBV7-3 with TRBJ2-3; no reliable D call. This CDR3 has 14 amino acids. Per germline, CDR1 SGHTA and CDR2 FQGTGA. V lost 4 bases to trimming and J lost 1 base, with 9 bases between them. This CDR3 is CASSSYGGTDTQYF. DNA for the CDR3: TGTGCCAGCAGCTCCTATGGGGGCACAGATACGCAGTATTTT.

This chain uses TRBV18 with TRBJ2-1; D may match TRBD1 or TRBD2 (5 bases each). Trimming took off 1 base at V and 7 bases at J, with 11 bases between the two ends. Germline V CDR1 and CDR2: KGHSH, LQKENI. CDR3 length equals 14 residues. CDR3 in DNA: TGTGCCAGCTCACCACGCGACTGGGGGAATGAGCAGTTCTTC. As protein: CASSPRDWGNEQFF. The variable domain in full, completed from reference TRBV18 and TRBJ2-1, reads NAGVMQNPRHLVRRRGQEARLRCSPMKGHSHVYWYRQLPEEGLKFMVYLQKENIIDESGMPKERFSAEFPKEGPSILRIQQVVRGDSAAYFCASSPRDWGNEQFFGPGTRLTVL.

The CDR3 DNA reads TGTGCCAGCAGCGTAGAACAGGGGGCCCGGTATAATTCACCCCTCCACTTT. This encodes CASSVEQGARYNSPLHF. The rearrangement uses TRBV9 and TRBJ1-6; 9 bases line up with TRBD1. Germline lookup yields CDR1 SGDLS and CDR2 YYNGEE. The CDR3 has 17 residues. J gave up 4 bases and V 0 bases, and 5 bases lay outside the gene matches.

The V call is TRBV7-9, the J call TRBJ2-7; D might be TRBD1 (7 bases). CDR3 length: 15 residues. Germline values: CDR1 SEHNR, CDR2 FQNEAQ (reference sequence). Trimming took 7 bases from V and 6 from J, leaving 22 bases between them. The CDR3 coding sequence is TGTGCCAGCAACTTCATTGAACAGGGGACTTCCGAGCAGTACTTC. Translation gives CASNFIEQGTSEQYF.

This clone was observed a single time. CDR3 loop: CASRDRELYYEQYF. CDR3 nucleotide sequence: TGTGCCAGCAGGGACAGGGAATTGTATTACGAGCAGTACTTC. V and J are TRBV2 and TRBJ2-7; 8 positions agree with TRBD1. This CDR3 is 14 amino acids long. The germline V gene has CDR1 SNHLY and CDR2 FYNNEI. Trimming at V came to 6 bases and at J to 4 bases, leaving 8 bases not matched to a gene.

The chain combines TRBV9 with TRBJ1-1; no firm D call. CDR1 and CDR2 (germline): SGDLS, YYNGEE. The CDR3 covers 15 residues. Trimming removed 4 bases at V and 1 base at J, with 14 bases between. CDR3 region: CASSPSDRRNTEAFF. The CDR3 coding sequence is TGTGCCAGCAGCCCCTCGGACCGAAGGAACACTGAAGCTTTCTTT.

This sequence joins TRBV7-9 and TRBJ2-5; tentatively, D is TRBD1 or TRBD2 (5 bases each). The CDR3 runs to 14 residues. Germline CDR1 SEHNR, CDR2 FQNEAQ (reference sequence). Between the trimmed V and J ends, which lost 5 bases and 4 bases, there was a span of 14 bases. CDR3 nucleotides: TGTGCCAGCAGCCTCGGGACCCGGGGAGAGACCCAGTACTTC. It codes for CASSLGTRGETQYF.

This clone has a single count. V usage is TRBV5-6 and J usage is TRBJ1-1, with 8 positions matching TRBD1. CDR1 SGHDT and CDR2 YYEEEE come from the germline V gene. Trimming removed 6 bases from V and 3 bases from J; junction bases left unmatched: 10. The CDR3 covers 15 residues. The CDR3: CASTPRGTGYTEAFF. The CDR3 DNA reads as TGTGCCAGCACCCCGAGGGGGACAGGTTACACTGAAGCTTTCTTT.

The chain recombines TRBV6-6 with TRBJ2-7; D possibly corresponds to TRBD1 (6 bases). There are 16 residues in the CDR3. Germline V gene data show CDR1 as MNHNY and CDR2 as SVGAGI (reference sequence). Trimming took off 6 bases at V and 0 bases at J, with 18 bases between the two ends. Written as DNA, the CDR3 is TGTGCCAGCAGATCGGTGACGGGACAAATCTCCTACGAGCAGTACTTC. This gives the protein CASRSVTGQISYEQYF.

The gene calls are TRBV13 and TRBJ2-7; 10 nucleotides agree with TRBD2. The CDR3 extends over 15 amino acids. V trimming: 4 bases; J trimming: 6 bases; junction bases outside the gene matches: 9. Germline CDR1 reads PRHDT; CDR2 reads FYEKMQ (reference sequence). In DNA form, the CDR3 reads TGTGCCAGCAGCTCAATTTCTAGCGGGAGATCCGAGCAGTACTTC. Amino acids: CASSSISSGRSEQYF.

V is TRBV6-1 and J is TRBJ1-1; possibly TRBD1 for D (5 bases). The germline V gene encodes CDR1 MNHNS and CDR2 SASEGT. With 6 bases removed from V and 6 bases from J, the gap between germline ends came to 17 bases. The CDR3 has 14 amino acids. Written as DNA, the CDR3 is TGTGCCAGCAGCTCCGGGCCCCGAGGGGCTGAAGCTTTCTTT. This gives the protein CASSSGPRGAEAFF.

The genes are TRBV18 and TRBJ2-2; D unclear. The CDR3 sequence is 14 residues long. Germline loops: CDR1 KGHSH, CDR2 LQKENI. V lost 2 bases and J lost 5, with 9 bases in between. For the CDR3, the DNA is TGTGCCAGCTCACCAGGAGACGGGACCGGGGAGCTGTTTTTT. It yields the protein CASSPGDGTGELFF.

V and J are TRBV7-9 and TRBJ2-1; 9 bases line up with TRBD2. J was trimmed by 7 bases and V by 5 bases; bases with no gene match: 6. The CDR3 consists of 14 residues. Germline assignment: CDR1 SEHNR and CDR2 FQNEAQ (reference sequence). The CDR3 loop reads CASSQPSGINEQFF. CDR3 DNA sequence: TGTGCCAGCAGCCAACCTAGCGGGATAAATGAGCAGTTCTTC.